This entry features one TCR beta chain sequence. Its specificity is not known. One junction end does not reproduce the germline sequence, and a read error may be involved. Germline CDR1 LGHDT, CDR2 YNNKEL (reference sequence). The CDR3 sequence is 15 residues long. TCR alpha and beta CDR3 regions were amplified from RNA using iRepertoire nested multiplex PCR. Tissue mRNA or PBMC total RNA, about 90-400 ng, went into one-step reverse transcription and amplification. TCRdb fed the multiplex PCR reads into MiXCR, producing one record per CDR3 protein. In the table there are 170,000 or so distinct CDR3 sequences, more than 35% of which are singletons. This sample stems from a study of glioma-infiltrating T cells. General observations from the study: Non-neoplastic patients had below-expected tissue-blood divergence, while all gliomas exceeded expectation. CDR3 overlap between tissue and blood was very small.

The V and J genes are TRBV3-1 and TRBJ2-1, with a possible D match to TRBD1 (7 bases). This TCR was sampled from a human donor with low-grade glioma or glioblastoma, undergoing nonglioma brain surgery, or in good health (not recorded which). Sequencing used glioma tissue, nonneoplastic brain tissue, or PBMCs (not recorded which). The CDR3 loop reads CASRQDATGEDEQFF. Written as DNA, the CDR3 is TGTGCCAGCAGACAAGATGCAACAGGGGAGGATGAGCAGTTCTTC.